The rows below give T cell receptor beta chains drawn from one sample of a study of T cells in Graves' hyperthyroidism and ophthalmopathy. TCRdb passed the multiplex PCR reads through MiXCR, listing each CDR3 protein once. The sample has about 640,000 distinct CDR3 sequences; less than 25% are singletons. Input material: blood. The receptors shown here come from a man younger than 45 with Graves' ophthalmopathy. Each CDR3 is given with its conserved first and last residue. A D gene is named only where the DNA matches it firmly. Some rows mark clone size as missing; the rest say once, few, many or name a class of expanded clone.

J: TRBJ1-3; length: 14; V: TRBV19; D: .; size: .; DNA: TGTGCCAGTCGGACAGCCGCCGAGGGAAACACCATATATTTT; CDR3: CASRTAAEGNTIYF
J: TRBJ2-3; length: 16; V: TRBV20-1; D: .; size: .; DNA: TGCAGTGCTAGGTCTGGGATGGCCTTCTTCACAGATACGCAGTATTTT; CDR3: CSARSGMAFFTDTQYF
J: TRBJ2-5; length: 14; V: TRBV27; D: .; size: .; DNA: TGTGCCAGCAGTTCCACTAGCCACCAAGAGACCCAGTACTTC; CDR3: CASSSTSHQETQYF
J: TRBJ2-2; length: 14; V: TRBV20-1; D: TRBD2; size: .; DNA: TGCAGTGCTTACTCTAGCGGGATTACCGGGGAGCTGTTTTTT; CDR3: CSAYSSGITGELFF
J: TRBJ1-1; length: 13; V: TRBV20-1; D: .; size: .; DNA: TGCAGTGCTAGCACCATGGGGGGCACTGAAGCTTTCTTT; CDR3: CSASTMGGTEAFF
J: TRBJ2-3; length: 16; V: TRBV27; D: .; size: few; DNA: TGTGCCAGCAGTTTAGAGGGGGGCACAAGCACAGATACGCAGTATTTT; CDR3: CASSLEGGTSTDTQYF
J: TRBJ1-3; length: 13; V: TRBV20-1; D: .; size: once; DNA: TGCAGTGCTAAGACAGACACTGGAAACACCATATATTTT; CDR3: CSAKTDTGNTIYF
J: TRBJ1-1; length: 16; V: TRBV3-1; D: .; size: many; DNA: TGTGCCAGCAGCCCCCCCAGACAGGCCGGGAACACTGAAGCTTTCTTT; CDR3: CASSPPRQAGNTEAFF
J: TRBJ2-1; length: 18; V: TRBV30; D: TRBD2; size: many; DNA: TGTGCCTGGTACCCCGGGACTAGCGGGAGGGGCACCTACAATGAGCAGTTCTTC; CDR3: CAWYPGTSGRGTYNEQFF
J: TRBJ2-2; length: 16; V: TRBV6-4; D: .; size: .; DNA: TGTGCCAGCAGTTACTCAAGCGGCGCGAACGCCGGGGAGCTGTTTTTT; CDR3: CASSYSSGANAGELFF